The rows below give T cell receptor beta chains drawn from one sample of a study of identifying expanded T cells in peripheral blood. The assay was immunoSEQ multiplex PCR, and TCRdb's table has in-frame clones only and misses some. The repertoire has around 90,000 clones, around 88% of them found once; the top ten carry 4%. Source material: blood. These receptor sequences come from a person between 18 and 70 years old in good health. CDR3s include the opening cysteine and the closing phenylalanine or tryptophan. A D gene is named only where the DNA matches it firmly. Where a row states a size, it is once, few, many or the class of an expanded clone; other rows omit it.

j_call v_call d_call clone_size cdr3_aa cdr3_nt
TRBJ2-7 TRBV30 - - CAWSVTPDTSYEQYF TGTGCCTGGAGTGTAACCCCGGACACCTCCTACGAGCAGTACTTC
TRBJ2-2 TRBV9 - once CASSPWTGAGELFF TGTGCCAGCAGCCCTTGGACTGGGGCCGGGGAGCTGTTTTTT
TRBJ1-1 TRBV27 TRBD1 - CASSTRQGRTEAFF TGTGCCAGCTCCACGAGACAGGGAAGGACTGAAGCTTTCTTT
TRBJ2-7 TRBV5-1 - - CASKSAGAYEQYF TGCGCCAGTAAGTCCGCAGGGGCTTACGAGCAGTACTTC
TRBJ2-3 TRBV11-2 - - CASSSFGAGTDTQYF TGTGCCAGCAGCTCTTTTGGGGCCGGCACAGATACGCAGTATTTT
TRBJ2-2 TRBV5-6 - - CASSLAPSTRTGELFF TGTGCCAGCAGCTTGGCCCCATCTACGAGGACCGGGGAGCTGTTTTTT
TRBJ2-6 TRBV7-7 - - CASSLGVSGANVLTF TGTGCCAGCAGCTTAGGGGTCTCTGGGGCCAACGTCCTGACTTTC
TRBJ2-2 TRBV9 TRBD2 - CASSPRGSGSAGELFF TGTGCCAGCAGCCCCCGGGGGAGCGGGAGCGCCGGGGAGCTGTTTTTT
TRBJ2-6 TRBV7-9 TRBD2 medium-sized CASSLATSGSGANVLTF TGTGCCAGCAGCTTAGCGACTAGCGGCTCTGGGGCCAACGTCCTGACTTTC
TRBJ2-1 TRBV9 - - CASSVEGSYNEQFF TGTGCCAGCAGCGTCGAGGGCAGCTACAATGAGCAGTTCTTC
TRBJ1-4 TRBV6-6 - - CASSYNAGRGDEKLFF TGTGCCAGCAGTTACAACGCGGGCAGGGGAGATGAAAAACTGTTTTTT
TRBJ1-5 TRBV2 - - CASSLYGPEFNQPQHF TGTGCCAGCAGTTTATATGGCCCAGAATTCAATCAGCCCCAGCATTTT
TRBJ1-2 TRBV30 - - CAWRKQGSYGYTF TGTGCCTGGAGGAAGCAGGGGTCCTATGGCTACACCTTC
TRBJ1-6 TRBV9 - few CASSVAGGHSPLHF TGTGCCAGCAGCGTAGCCGGGGGCCATTCACCCCTCCACTTT
TRBJ1-5 TRBV6-6 - - CASNQGSQPQHF TGTGCCAGCAATCAGGGCTCTCAGCCCCAGCATTTT
TRBJ1-6 TRBV30 TRBD1 few CAWSVRQGDSPLHF TGTGCCTGGAGTGTACGACAGGGGGATTCACCCCTCCACTTT
TRBJ1-3 TRBV6-6 - few CASSSGPGNTIYF TGTGCCAGCAGTTCGGGACCTGGAAACACCATATATTTT